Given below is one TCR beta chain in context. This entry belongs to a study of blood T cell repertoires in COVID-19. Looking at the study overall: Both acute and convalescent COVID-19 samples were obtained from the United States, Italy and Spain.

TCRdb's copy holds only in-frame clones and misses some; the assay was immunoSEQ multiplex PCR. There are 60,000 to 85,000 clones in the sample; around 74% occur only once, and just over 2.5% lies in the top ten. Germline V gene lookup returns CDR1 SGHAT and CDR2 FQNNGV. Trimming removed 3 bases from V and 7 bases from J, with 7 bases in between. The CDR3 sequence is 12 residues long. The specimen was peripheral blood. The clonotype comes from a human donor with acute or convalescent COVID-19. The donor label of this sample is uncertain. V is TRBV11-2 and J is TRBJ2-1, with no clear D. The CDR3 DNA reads TGTGCCAGCAGCTTTAGGCGGAATGAGCAGTTCTTC. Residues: CASSFRRNEQFF.